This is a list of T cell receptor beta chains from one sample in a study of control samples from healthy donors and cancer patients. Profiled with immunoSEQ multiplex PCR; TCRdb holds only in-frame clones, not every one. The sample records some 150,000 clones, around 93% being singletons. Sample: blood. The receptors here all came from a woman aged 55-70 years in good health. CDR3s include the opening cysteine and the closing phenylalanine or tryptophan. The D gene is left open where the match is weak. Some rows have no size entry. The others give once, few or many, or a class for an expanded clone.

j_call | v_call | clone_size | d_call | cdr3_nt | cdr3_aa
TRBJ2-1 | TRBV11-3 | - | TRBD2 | TGTGCCAGCAGCTCGAGCGGGGGGGTACACAATGAGCAGTTCTTC | CASSSSGGVHNEQFF
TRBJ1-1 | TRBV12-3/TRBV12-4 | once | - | TGTGCCACCGGGAACCCCACAGAAGCTTTCTTT | CATGNPTEAFF
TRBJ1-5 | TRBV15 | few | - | TGTGCCACCGAAACAGTTTTAGGGCAGACTCGCAATCAGCCCCAGCATTTT | CATETVLGQTRNQPQHF
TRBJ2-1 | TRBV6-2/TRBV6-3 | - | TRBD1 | TGTGCCAGCAGTTCTACCTGGACAGGGGGCGCGAAAGTAAGAGGCAATGAGCAGTTCTTC | CASSSTWTGGAKVRGNEQFF
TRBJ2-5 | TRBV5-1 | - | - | TGCGCCAGCTCGACGGAGACCCAAGAGACCCAGTACTTC | CASSTETQETQYF
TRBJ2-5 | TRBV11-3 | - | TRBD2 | TGTGCCAGCAGCTCGGGACTAGCGGGGGGGCAACAAGAGACCCAGTACTTC | CASSSGLAGGQQETQYF
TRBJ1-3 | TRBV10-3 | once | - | TGTGCCATCAGAGGACAGAATTCTGGAAACACCATATATTTT | CAIRGQNSGNTIYF
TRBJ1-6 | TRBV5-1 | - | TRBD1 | TGCGCCAGCAGCTCAGGGGGGCTCCAGTCGGGTTCACCCCTCCACTTT | CASSSGGLQSGSPLHF
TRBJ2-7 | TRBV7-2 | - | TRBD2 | TGTGCCAGCAGCTTAGCGCGGCGGGGGGCATACGAGCAGTACTTC | CASSLARRGAYEQYF
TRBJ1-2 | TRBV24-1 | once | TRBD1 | TGTGCCACCAGTGAGGCGACAGGGGGTGGCGATCTGATTCGAAACTATGGCTACACCTTC | CATSEATGGGDLIRNYGYTF
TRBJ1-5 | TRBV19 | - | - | TGTGCCAGTAGTAAGGCAGGTTATAGCAATCAGCCCCAGCATTTT | CASSKAGYSNQPQHF
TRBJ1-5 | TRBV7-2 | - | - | TGTGCCAGCAGCTTAGTGAGAGGAAATCAGCCCCAGCATTTT | CASSLVRGNQPQHF
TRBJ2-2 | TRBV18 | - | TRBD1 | TGTGCCAGCTCGCCAGCAGAGTGGGACAGGTATTACACCGGGGAGCTGTTTTTT | CASSPAEWDRYYTGELFF
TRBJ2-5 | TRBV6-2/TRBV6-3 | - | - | TGTGCCAGCAGTTTCAGGACACCAGGTCAAGAGACCCAGTACTTC | CASSFRTPGQETQYF
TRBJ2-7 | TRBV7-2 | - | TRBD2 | TGTGCCAGCAGCTTGGGACTAGCTTTCTACGAGCAGTACTTC | CASSLGLAFYEQYF
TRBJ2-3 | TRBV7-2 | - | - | TGTGCCAGCAGCTTATTTAGGAGTACGATCCCAGATACGCAGTATTTT | CASSLFRSTIPDTQYF
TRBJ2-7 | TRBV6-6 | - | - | TGTGCCAGCAGCAAGACAGCCGACTACGAGCAGTACTTC | CASSKTADYEQYF
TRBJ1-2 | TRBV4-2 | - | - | TGTGCCAGCAGCCAAGAGGGCGGGGTCGGCTACACCTTC | CASSQEGGVGYTF
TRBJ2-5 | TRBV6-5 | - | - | TGTGCCAGCAGTCGACAGCAAGAGACCCAGTACTTC | CASSRQQETQYF
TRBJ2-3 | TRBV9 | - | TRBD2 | TGTGCCAGCAGCCAACCTAGCGGGGGGACATCTCCCCCTAGCACAGATACGCAGTATTTT | CASSQPSGGTSPPSTDTQYF
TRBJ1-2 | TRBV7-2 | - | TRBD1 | TGTGCCAGCAGCTTATGGACAGGGGTAGAGGGCTACACCTTC | CASSLWTGVEGYTF
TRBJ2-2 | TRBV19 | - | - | TGTGCCAGTGGGGCCCCGCGGGAGCTGTTTTTT | CASGAPRELFF
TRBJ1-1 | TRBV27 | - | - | TGTGCCAGCACCCAGAGGGGGGCCGGGGACACTGAAGCTTTCTTT | CASTQRGAGDTEAFF
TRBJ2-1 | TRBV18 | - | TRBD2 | TGTGCCAGCTCAAAGTCCGGGGGGGGTAACGACAGGCGATACAATGAGCAGTTCTTC | CASSKSGGGNDRRYNEQFF
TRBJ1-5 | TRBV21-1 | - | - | TGTGCCAGCAGCAAACGTTCAGGGGAGGCGAGCAATCAGCCCCAGCATTTT | CASSKRSGEASNQPQHF
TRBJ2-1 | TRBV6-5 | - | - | TGTGCCAGCAGTTACTCGAGGAGAAACAATGAGCAGTTCTTC | CASSYSRRNNEQFF
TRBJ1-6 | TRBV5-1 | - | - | TGCGCCAGCAGCTTGAACAGGGTCGAAAATTCACCCCTCCACTTT | CASSLNRVENSPLHF
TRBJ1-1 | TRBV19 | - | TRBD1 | TGTGCCAGTAGCCCCGGGACAGGAAGAGAAGCTTTCTTT | CASSPGTGREAFF
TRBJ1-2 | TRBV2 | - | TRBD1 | TGTGCCAGCAGTGGGCGACAGGGAGGCGGCTACACCTTC | CASSGRQGGGYTF
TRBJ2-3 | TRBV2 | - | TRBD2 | TGTGCCAGCAGTGGACTAGCGGCACGCACAGATACGCAGTATTTT | CASSGLAARTDTQYF
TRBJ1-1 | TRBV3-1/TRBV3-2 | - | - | TGTGCCAGCAGCCAAGTCACCAGGGGAGTGATGGAAAACACTGAAGCTTTCTTT | CASSQVTRGVMENTEAFF
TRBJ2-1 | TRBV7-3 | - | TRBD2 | TGTGCCAGCAGCTTTGCAGGGACTACCTACAATGAGCAGTTCTTC | CASSFAGTTYNEQFF
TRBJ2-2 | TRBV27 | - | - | TGTGCCAGCAGTTTTGGGCACGGCCTTGGGACCGGGGAGCTGTTTTTT | CASSFGHGLGTGELFF
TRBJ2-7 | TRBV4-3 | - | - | TGCGCCAGCAGCCCAGGCCAGGTAGTCACGCGAGAGCAGTACTTC | CASSPGQVVTREQYF
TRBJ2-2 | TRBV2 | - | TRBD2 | TGTGCCAGCTCAGTAGGCGGGGGAGCTGGGGAGCTGTTTTTT | CASSVGGGAGELFF
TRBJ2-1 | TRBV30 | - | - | TGTGCCTGGAGTCTTAGCGATGAGCAGTTCTTC | CAWSLSDEQFF
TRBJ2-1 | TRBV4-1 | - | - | TGCGCCAGCAGCCAAGACTTGAGAAAGACCACCTACAATGAGCAGTTCTTC | CASSQDLRKTTYNEQFF
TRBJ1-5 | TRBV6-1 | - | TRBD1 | TGTGCCAGCAGTGGACAGGGGGGTCTGGGCAATCAGCCCCAGCATTTT | CASSGQGGLGNQPQHF
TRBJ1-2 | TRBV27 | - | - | TGTGCCAGCAGCGAAAGGGACGGAGGAAAATTCTATGGCTACACCTTC | CASSERDGGKFYGYTF
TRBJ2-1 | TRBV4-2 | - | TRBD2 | TGTGCCAGCAGCCAAGCGGGGGGGCGGAATGAGCAGTTCTTC | CASSQAGGRNEQFF
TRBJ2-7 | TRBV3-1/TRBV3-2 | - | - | TGTGCCAGCAGCCGAACCAGCTACGAGCAGTACTTC | CASSRTSYEQYF
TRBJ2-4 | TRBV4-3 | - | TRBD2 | TGCGCCAGCAGCCAAGATAGCCTAGCGGGGGGGCCAAGCAAAAACATTCAGTACTTC | CASSQDSLAGGPSKNIQYF
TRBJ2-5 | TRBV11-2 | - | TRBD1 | TGTGCCAGCAGCTCGAGCCCAGGGGGATGGCAAGAGACCCAGTACTTC | CASSSSPGGWQETQYF
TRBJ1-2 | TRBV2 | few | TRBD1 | TGTGCCAGCATACCAATCGGACAGGGACCATCCTCCTTGGAGCACACCTTC | CASIPIGQGPSSLEHTF
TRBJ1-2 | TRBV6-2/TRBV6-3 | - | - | TGTGCCAGCAGTGGACTAAAGGATCGGGCGAAGAATGGCTACACCTTC | CASSGLKDRAKNGYTF
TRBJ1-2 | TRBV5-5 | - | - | TGTGCCAGCAGCCAGCTAGGGACCAACAATTATGGCTACACCTTC | CASSQLGTNNYGYTF
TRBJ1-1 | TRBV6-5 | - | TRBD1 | TGTGCCAGCACCCCCAATACAGGGGACACTGAAGCTTTCTTT | CASTPNTGDTEAFF
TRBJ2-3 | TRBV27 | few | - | TGTGCCAGCAGTTTACTGGGGCCAGCTAGCACAGATACGCAGTATTTT | CASSLLGPASTDTQYF
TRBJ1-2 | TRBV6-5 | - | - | TGTGCCAGCACCTGGGGCAGGGCCGGCTATGGCTACACCTTC | CASTWGRAGYGYTF
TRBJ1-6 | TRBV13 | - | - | TGTGCCAGCAGCTCCAACAGGGATTTCAGTTCACCCCTCCACTTT | CASSSNRDFSSPLHF
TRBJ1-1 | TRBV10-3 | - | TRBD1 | TGTGCCATCAGTGAGGGACAGGGGGCGCATCCCACTGAAGCTTTCTTT | CAISEGQGAHPTEAFF
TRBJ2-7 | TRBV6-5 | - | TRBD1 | TGTGCCACGGGACAGGGGACCTACGAGCAGTACTTC | CATGQGTYEQYF
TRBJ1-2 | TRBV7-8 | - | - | TGTGCCAGCAGCTTAGCACCCAGGGCTAACTATGGCTACACCTTC | CASSLAPRANYGYTF
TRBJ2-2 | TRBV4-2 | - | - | TGTGCCAGCAGCCAAGTGGGCCTCACCGGGGAGCTGTTTTTT | CASSQVGLTGELFF
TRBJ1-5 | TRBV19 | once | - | TGTGCCAGTAGTATTCAGGGTGACGGTCAGCCCCAGCATTTT | CASSIQGDGQPQHF